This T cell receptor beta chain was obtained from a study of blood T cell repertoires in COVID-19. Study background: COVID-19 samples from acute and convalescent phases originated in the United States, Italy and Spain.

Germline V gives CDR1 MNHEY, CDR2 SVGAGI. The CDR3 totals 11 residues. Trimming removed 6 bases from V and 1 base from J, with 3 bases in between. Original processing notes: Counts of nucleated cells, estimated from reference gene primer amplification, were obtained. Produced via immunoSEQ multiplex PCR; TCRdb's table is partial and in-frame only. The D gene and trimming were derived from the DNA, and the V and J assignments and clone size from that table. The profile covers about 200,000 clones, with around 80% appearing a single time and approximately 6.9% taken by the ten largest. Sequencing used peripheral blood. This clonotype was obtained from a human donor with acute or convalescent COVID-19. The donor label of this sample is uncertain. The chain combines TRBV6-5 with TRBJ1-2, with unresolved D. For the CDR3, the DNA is TGTGCCAGCAGCGGTAACTATGGCTACACCTTC. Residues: CASSGNYGYTF.